This T cell receptor (beta chain) is drawn from a study of early stage breast cancer tumors. Turning to the study itself: Of around 15 invasive breast tumors, about a dozen were hormone receptor-positive, HER2-negative. Invasive lobular carcinomas made up four of 12 ER+/PR+/HER2- tumors.

Sequencing used immunoSEQ multiplex PCR; TCRdb keeps in-frame clones, though not all of them. This table has fewer than 30,000 clones, under 60% appearing once. Germline assignment: CDR1 MRHNA and CDR2 SNTAGT. After removal of 4 bases from V and 4 bases from J, the junction contained 3 bases not matched to a gene. CDR3 length: 14 amino acids. Study-wide points: Tumor and normal breast were distinguished via blood comparison in about 90% of the 16 patients. Chain pairing and CD4, CD8 or FOXP3 expression were not captured.

With respect to this clone: Its antigen is undetermined.

The clonotype comes from a person in their fifties with breast cancer. This chain links TRBV6-4 with TRBJ2-1, with 8 bases lining up with TRBD2. The material sequenced was breast tumor tissue. DNA for the CDR3: TGTGCCAGCAGTGTAACTAGCGGTTACAATGAGCAGTTCTTC. Amino acid sequence: CASSVTSGYNEQFF.